The 21 T cell receptor beta chains listed next were all sequenced from one sample in a study of blood T cell repertoires in COVID-19. Repertoires were generated with immunoSEQ multiplex PCR, while TCRdb's copy carries only in-frame clones and drops some. The sample holds 100,000 to 150,000 clones, 65% to 85% seen once. Input material: peripheral blood. Receptor source: a man aged 25-45 years with COVID-19, enrolled during active disease.

Only one count was recorded for this clone. The rearrangement links TRBV30 to TRBJ1-4, with D uncertain. V lost 3 bases and J 6 bases, leaving 14 bases between the germline ends. There are 14 residues in the CDR3. Germline CDR1 is GTSNPN and CDR2 is SVGIG (reference sequence). The DNA of the CDR3 is TGTGCCTGGAGGTCCGGAGTTGGAGATGAAAAACTGTTTTTT. It translates to CAWRSGVGDEKLFF. The full variable domain, with the rest looked up from reference TRBV30 and TRBJ1-4, is SQTIHQWPATLVQPVGSPLSLECTVEGTSNPNLYWYRQAAGRGLQLLFYSVGIGQISSEVPQNLSASRPQDRQFILSSKKLLLSDSGFYLCAWRSGVGDEKLFFGSGTQLSVL.

The rearrangement joins TRBV2 to TRBJ1-3; D is unclear. The V and J ends lost 5 bases and 0 bases respectively, with 17 bases between them. This CDR3 region has 17 residues. Looked up from germline, CDR1 is SNHLY and CDR2 is FYNNEI. The CDR3 sequence is CASSSSSSVHSGNTIYF. CDR3 DNA: TGTGCCAGCAGTTCCTCCTCAAGCGTTCACTCTGGAAACACCATATATTTT.

This chain uses TRBV7-9 with TRBJ2-1; 7 bases fit TRBD2. Germline V gene lookup returns CDR1 SEHNR and CDR2 FQNEAQ (reference sequence). This CDR3 contains 17 residues. With V trimmed by 2 bases and J by 5 bases, 12 bases remained unmatched. DNA of the CDR3: TGTGCCAGCAGCTTAAGGGGAGGGCTAGCGCTTAACAATGAGCAGTTCTTC. Residues: CASSLRGGLALNNEQFF.

This clone occurred once. The chain couples TRBV7-3 to TRBJ2-2; D may be TRBD1 (6 bases). Germline V lookup: CDR1 SGHTA, CDR2 FQGTGA. V lost 5 bases and J 6 bases, leaving 13 bases between the germline ends. CDR3 length: 14 residues. The CDR3 region is CASSLQGTAGELFF. In nucleotides, the CDR3 is TGTGCCAGCAGCCTTCAGGGGACCGCCGGGGAGCTGTTTTTT.

The CDR3 DNA reads as TGTGCCAGCAGCTTTTGGGGGGAGGACACCGGGGAGCTGTTTTTT. Protein sequence: CASSFWGEDTGELFF. V and J are TRBV7-9 and TRBJ2-2; D is perhaps TRBD2 (6 bases). Trimming cost V 3 bases and J 3 bases, with 11 bases left between them. There are 15 residues in the CDR3. The germline CDR1 and CDR2 sequences are SEHNR and FQNEAQ (reference sequence).

This chain uses TRBV6-5 with TRBJ2-7; TRBD2 matches at 11 bases. There are 15 residues in the CDR3. Germline CDR1 MNHEY, CDR2 SVGAGI. V was pared by 5 bases and J by 4 bases, with 7 bases of the junction left unmatched. The CDR3, as DNA: TGTGCCAGCAGTCGTCTTAGCGGGGGGGTGTACGAGCAGTACTTC. It codes for CASSRLSGGVYEQYF.

V is TRBV11-3 and J is TRBJ2-3; 8 positions agree with TRBD2. CDR3 length equals 14 residues. Looked up from germline, CDR1 is SGHNT and CDR2 is YENEEA. Trimming removed 5 bases from V and 2 bases from J; junction bases left unmatched: 3. This chain's CDR3 is CASSPGGFTDTQYF. CDR3 DNA sequence: TGTGCCAGCAGCCCGGGAGGGTTCACAGATACGCAGTATTTT.

There are a few counts of this clone. The chain combines TRBV15 with TRBJ2-1; the D gene is possibly TRBD2 (5 bases). This CDR3 is built from 13 residues. Per the germline V gene, CDR1 is LNHNV and CDR2 is YYDKDF (reference sequence). Deletions cut 7 bases from V and 4 bases from J, with 11 bases between. The CDR3 DNA reads as TGTGCCACCACGGGGTCTAATTACAATGAGCAGTTCTTC. Its translation is CATTGSNYNEQFF. Full variable domain (missing parts from reference TRBV15 and TRBJ2-1): DAMVIQNPRYQVTQFGKPVTLSCSQTLNHNVMYWYQQKSSQAPKLLFHYYDKDFNNEADTPDNFQSRRPNTSFCFLDIRSPGLGDTAMYLCATTGSNYNEQFFGPGTRLTVL.

The chain uses TRBV6-1 and TRBJ2-1; D perhaps matches TRBD2 (5 bases). Trimming cost V 2 bases and J 3 bases, with 11 bases left between them. In germline, CDR1 is MNHNS, CDR2 SASEGT. The CDR3 extends over 15 amino acids. CDR3 DNA: TGTGCCAGCAGTGAATCGGGGTTGGACTACAATGAGCAGTTCTTC. Protein sequence: CASSESGLDYNEQFF.

Only a few counts were recorded for this clone. V gene TRBV28 combines with J gene TRBJ1-2; tentative D call: TRBD1 (5 bases). This CDR3 is 13 amino acids long. V gave up 6 bases and J gave up 5 bases, with 13 bases separating them. Germline V gene data show CDR1 as MDHEN and CDR2 as SYDVKM. The CDR3 loop is CASSSMTAYGYTF. DNA of the CDR3: TGTGCCAGCAGCTCCATGACAGCATATGGCTACACCTTC.

This chain uses TRBV28 with TRBJ2-3; D remains unclear. V dropped 3 bases and J dropped 5 bases, with 15 bases sitting between them. This CDR3 has 15 amino acids. Looked up from germline, CDR1 is MDHEN and CDR2 is SYDVKM. CDR3 protein: CASSLLGPEGDTQYF. As DNA, the CDR3 is TGTGCCAGCAGTTTGCTGGGCCCAGAAGGAGATACGCAGTATTTT.

The gene calls are TRBV11-3 and TRBJ2-5, with 13 positions matching TRBD2. The CDR3 is 17 amino acids. Trimming at V came to 5 bases and at J to 4 bases, leaving 10 bases not matched to a gene. Looked up from germline, CDR1 is SGHNT and CDR2 is YENEEA. CDR3 DNA: TGTGCCAGCAGCCGAGAACTAGCGGGGGGGCCTCGAGAGACCCAGTACTTC. Translation gives CASSRELAGGPRETQYF.

This chain uses TRBV5-6 with TRBJ1-3; 7 bases align to TRBD1. The CDR3 contains 16 residues. CDR1 is SGHDT and CDR2 is YYEEEE in the germline V gene. After removal of 4 bases from V and 2 bases from J, the junction contained 9 bases not matched to a gene. CDR3 sequence: CASSAGAGTAGNTIYF. In nucleotides, the CDR3 is TGTGCCAGCAGCGCCGGGGCCGGGACAGCTGGAAACACCATATATTTT.

CDR3 amino acids: CSASPAAGPQETQYF. CDR3 DNA sequence: TGCAGTGCTAGTCCGGCGGCCGGTCCTCAAGAGACCCAGTACTTC. The rearrangement joins TRBV20-1 to TRBJ2-5; D remains unclear. There are 15 residues in the CDR3. V was clipped by 3 bases and J by 2 bases, with 16 bases between them. CDR1 is DFQATT and CDR2 is SNEGSKA in the germline V gene (reference sequence).

This clone was seen only once. The J gene is TRBJ2-1, the V gene TRBV28, with D perhaps TRBD2 (6 bases). This CDR3 is 12 amino acids long. In germline, CDR1 is MDHEN, CDR2 SYDVKM. Trimming took 5 bases from V and 6 from J, leaving 8 bases between them. CDR3: CASSASVNEQFF. For the CDR3, the DNA is TGTGCCAGCAGTGCTAGCGTCAATGAGCAGTTCTTC.

The chain employs TRBV4-3 and TRBJ2-2; TRBD2 is a possible D gene (5 bases). The CDR3 contains 14 residues. CDR1 and CDR2 (germline): LGHNA, YSLEER. V dropped 0 bases and J dropped 5 bases, with 7 bases sitting between them. CDR3 nucleotide sequence: TGCGCCAGCAGCCAAGATACGGGGACCGGGGAGCTGTTTTTT. This encodes CASSQDTGTGELFF.

This clone was seen a single time. The V and J genes are TRBV2 and TRBJ1-1; a possible D gene is TRBD1 (6 bases). Trimming removed 5 bases from V and 4 bases from J, with 17 bases in between. The CDR3 extends over 15 amino acids. CDR1 is SNHLY, CDR2 FYNNEI, per germline. The CDR3 DNA reads as TGTGCCAGCAGTTCGACTATACAGGGATTCACTGAAGCTTTCTTT. Translating gives CASSSTIQGFTEAFF.

This clone has only a few counts. This chain connects TRBV5-1 to TRBJ2-7; D is perhaps TRBD2 (6 bases). The V gene lost 2 bases and the J gene lost 3 bases, with 12 bases spanning the gap. The CDR3 consists of 14 residues. Germline V gene sequence: CDR1 SGHRS, CDR2 YFSETQ. The DNA of the CDR3 is TGCGCCAGCAGCTTAGAAGGCGGGAACTACGAGCAGTACTTC. Its protein is CASSLEGGNYEQYF.

This rearrangement joins TRBV19 to TRBJ2-3, with TRBD2 matching over 9 bases. The CDR3 runs to 14 residues. V was pared by 7 bases and J by 4 bases, with 6 bases of the junction left unmatched. Germline CDR1 and CDR2: LNHDA and SQIVND (reference sequence). CDR3 loop: CASTLAGVADTQYF. CDR3 nucleotides: TGTGCCAGTACCTTAGCGGGAGTGGCAGATACGCAGTATTTT.

The chain links TRBV19 to TRBJ2-3; 10 nucleotides agree with TRBD2. V lost 1 base and J lost 3; bases outside the gene matches: 13. This CDR3 spans 19 amino acids. Germline V gives CDR1 LNHDA, CDR2 SQIVND (reference sequence). In DNA form, the CDR3 reads TGTGCCAGTAGTATAGTGATGCCTAGCGGGAGCGATTTTACAGATACGCAGTATTTT. Protein: CASSIVMPSGSDFTDTQYF.

The chain recombines TRBV5-6 with TRBJ2-3, with a possible D match to TRBD2 (5 bases). The germline CDR1 and CDR2 sequences are SGHDT and YYEEEE. The CDR3 totals 15 residues. The V end lost 1 base, the J end lost 4 bases, and 13 bases lay between the germline ends. The CDR3 is CASSLTLELADTQYF. CDR3 nucleotide sequence: TGTGCCAGCAGCTTGACACTAGAATTGGCAGATACGCAGTATTTT.